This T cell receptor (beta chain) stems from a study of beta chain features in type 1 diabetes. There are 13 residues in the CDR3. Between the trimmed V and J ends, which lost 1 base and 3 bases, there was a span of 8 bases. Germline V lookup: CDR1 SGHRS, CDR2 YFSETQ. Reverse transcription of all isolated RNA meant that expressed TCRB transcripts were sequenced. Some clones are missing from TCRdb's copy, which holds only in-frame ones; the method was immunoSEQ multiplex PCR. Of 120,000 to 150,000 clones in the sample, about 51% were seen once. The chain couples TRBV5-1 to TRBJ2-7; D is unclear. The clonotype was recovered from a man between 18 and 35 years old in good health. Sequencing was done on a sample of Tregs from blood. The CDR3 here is CASSLSTYYEQYF. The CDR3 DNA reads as TGCGCCAGCAGCTTGTCCACCTACTACGAGCAGTACTTC.